This TCR beta chain stems from a study of cytomegalovirus exposure and HLA in healthy donors. Notes on the study in general: The study carried out a later analysis of TCR beta sequences. It associated approximately 17,000 of them with specific HLA alleles at a false discovery rate of 0.05. Several top significant clusters appeared, in a later analysis, to be linked to common viral pathogens. Roughly 170 TCR beta chains were listed as cytomegalovirus-associated. TCR beta chain V- and J-gene trimming was linked, in a later analysis, to a missense variant in DCLRE1C.

The germline CDR1 and CDR2 sequences are LNHNV and YYDKDF (reference sequence). The trim removed 7 bases at V and 2 bases at J, leaving 5 bases unmatched. The CDR3 is 14 residues long. PCR amplification relied on 60 Vbeta primers (plus 13 Jbeta primers). Only in-frame clones appear in the TCRdb table, and some are missing; sequencing was by immunoSEQ multiplex PCR. The data show approximately 160,000 clones, roughly 77% seen once. This clone was seen a single time. Its antigen is as yet unknown. The specimen was PBMCs. J is TRBJ1-5 and V is TRBV15, with 7 positions matching TRBD1. This receptor was taken from a woman aged 40 to 50 in good health and CMV-seropositive. This CDR3 is CATTIDRGNQPQHF. CDR3 DNA: TGTGCCACCACAATCGACAGGGGCAATCAGCCCCAGCATTTT.